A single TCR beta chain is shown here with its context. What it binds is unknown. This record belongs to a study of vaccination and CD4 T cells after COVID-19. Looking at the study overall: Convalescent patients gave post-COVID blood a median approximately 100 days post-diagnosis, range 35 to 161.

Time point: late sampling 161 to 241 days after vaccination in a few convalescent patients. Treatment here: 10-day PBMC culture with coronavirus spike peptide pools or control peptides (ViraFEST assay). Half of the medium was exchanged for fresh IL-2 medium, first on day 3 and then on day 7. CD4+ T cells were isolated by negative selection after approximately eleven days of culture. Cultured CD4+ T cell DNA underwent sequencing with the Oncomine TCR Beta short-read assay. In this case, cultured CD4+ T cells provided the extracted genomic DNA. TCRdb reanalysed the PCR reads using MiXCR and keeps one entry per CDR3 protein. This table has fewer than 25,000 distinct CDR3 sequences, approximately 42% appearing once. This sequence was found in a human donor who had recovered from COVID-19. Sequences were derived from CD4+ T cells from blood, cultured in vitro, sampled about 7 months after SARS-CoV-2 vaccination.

CDR3 residues: CASRGAGGRYEQYF. As DNA, the CDR3 is TGTGCCAGCAGAGGGGCGGGAGGGCGCTACGAGCAGTACTTC. The chain couples TRBV6-1 to TRBJ2-7; 9 bases line up with TRBD2. The CDR3 is made up of 14 amino acids. V dropped 6 bases and J dropped 3; count of bases not matched to a gene: 6. Germline values: CDR1 MNHNS, CDR2 SASEGT.